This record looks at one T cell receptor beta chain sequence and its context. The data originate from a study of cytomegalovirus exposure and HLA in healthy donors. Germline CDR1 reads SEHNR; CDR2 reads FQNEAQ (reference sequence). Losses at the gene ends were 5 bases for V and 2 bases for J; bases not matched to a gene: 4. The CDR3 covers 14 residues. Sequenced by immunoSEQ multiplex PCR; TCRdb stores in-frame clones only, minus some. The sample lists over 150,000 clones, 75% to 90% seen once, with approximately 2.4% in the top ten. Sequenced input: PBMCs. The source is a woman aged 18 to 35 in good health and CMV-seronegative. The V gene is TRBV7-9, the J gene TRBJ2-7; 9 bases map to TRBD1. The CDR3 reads CASSPGTGPYEQYF. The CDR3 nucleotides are TGTGCCAGCAGCCCCGGGACAGGGCCCTACGAGCAGTACTTC.